These 21 T cell receptor beta chains came from one sample sequenced in a study of T-cell memory formation after mild COVID-19. TCRdb fed the 5' RACE reads into MiXCR, producing one record per CDR3 protein. Counted here are some 54,000 distinct CDR3 sequences, roughly 9.5% occurring once; the ten biggest clones make up more than 0.95%. The source material was PBMCs or a T cell subset sorted from them (not recorded which). These receptors were taken from a man between 18 and 29 years old who had mild COVID-19 (a few samples of this study predate the infection). Cell type and time point are not known.

As for this clonotype: The CDR3 ends on some other residue instead of the conserved phenylalanine or tryptophan, so this is likely a read error. This sequence joins TRBV7-8 and TRBJ2-2; perhaps TRBD1 as D (5 bases). CDR1 and CDR2 from the germline V gene are SGHVS and FQNEAQ. Trimming shortened V by 2 bases and J by 6 bases, and 7 bases separated the two germline ends. The CDR3 spans 13 residues. The CDR3 spells CASSLRGPGELFC. CDR3 bases: TGTGCCAGCAGCTTAAGGGGCCCCGGGGAGCTGTTTTGT.

Only a few counts were recorded for this clonotype. The chain employs TRBV4-1 and TRBJ1-5; D unclear. The CDR3 runs 14 residues. Germline V gene sequence: CDR1 MGHRA, CDR2 YSYEKL. V lost 2 bases to trimming and J lost 9 bases, with 14 bases between them. Here the CDR3 DNA reads TGCGCCAGCAGCCAATCGAGACGCCTTCCGCCCCAGCATTTT. Translated: CASSQSRRLPPQHF.

The V call is TRBV4-1, the J call TRBJ2-5; tentative D call: TRBD1 (5 bases). Per the germline V gene, CDR1 is MGHRA and CDR2 is YSYEKL. V was pared by 1 base and J by 8 bases, with 20 bases between. This CDR3 spans 16 amino acids. DNA of the CDR3: TGCGCCAGCAGCCAAGTTTGGCAGGGCAGTAGAGGTACCCAGTACTTC. Its translation: CASSQVWQGSRGTQYF.

The V gene is TRBV29-1, the J gene TRBJ2-3; 8 nucleotides align to TRBD1. This CDR3 is 14 amino acids long. J gave up 2 bases and V 7 bases, and 8 bases lay outside the gene matches. Germline loops: CDR1 SQVTM, CDR2 ANQGSEA. The CDR3 protein is CSGDGQGTTDTQYF. In DNA form, the CDR3 reads TGCAGCGGCGACGGACAGGGAACCACAGATACGCAGTATTTT.

V gene TRBV5-6 combines with J gene TRBJ2-2, with 11 bases fitting TRBD1. Germline V lookup: CDR1 SGHDT, CDR2 YYEEEE. Losses at the gene ends were 4 bases for V and 5 bases for J; bases not matched to a gene: 4. The CDR3 has 15 residues. The CDR3 bases are TGTGCCAGCAGCGTGGGGGACAGGGGGACCGGGGAGCTGTTTTTT. This codes for CASSVGDRGTGELFF.

This clonotype was counted many times. The chain recombines TRBV4-3 with TRBJ2-5; D remains unclear. V was trimmed by 1 base and J by 0 bases, leaving 6 bases between them. There are 14 residues in the CDR3. The V gene's germline CDR1 is LGHNA and CDR2 YSLEER. DNA for the CDR3: TGCGCCAGCAGCCAAGGTCTGGACCAAGAGACCCAGTACTTC. This gives the protein CASSQGLDQETQYF.

As DNA, the CDR3 is TGTGCCAGCAGACCGGGGGAGGGGCGGACGGGGAACCGGAACAATGAGCAGTTCTTC. The encoded protein is CASRPGEGRTGNRNNEQFF. The genes are TRBV12-3 or TRBV12-4 and TRBJ2-1; the match to TRBD2 covers 7 bases. The length of the CDR3 is 19 residues. The V and J ends lost 6 bases and 5 bases, in that order; junction bases with no gene match: 22.

There are a few counts of this clonotype. The V and J genes are TRBV9 and TRBJ1-3; D is perhaps TRBD1 (6 bases). Trimming left V 0 bases short and J 4 bases short, with 8 bases between. This CDR3 has 14 residues. Per germline, CDR1 SGDLS and CDR2 YYNGEE. Written as DNA, the CDR3 is TGTGCCAGCAGCGTAGAACAGGGAGGAAACACCATATATTTT. It specifies CASSVEQGGNTIYF.

This clonotype was detected many times. The chain employs TRBV5-1 and TRBJ2-1, with 11 bases that match TRBD1. The germline gives CDR1 SGHRS, CDR2 YFSETQ. This CDR3 has 14 residues. V dropped 3 bases and J dropped 5; count of bases not matched to a gene: 1. The CDR3, as DNA: TGCGCCAGCAGCTCGGGACAGGGGGACAATGAGCAGTTCTTC. Translation: CASSSGQGDNEQFF.

This clonotype was seen many times. The rearrangement links TRBV7-9 to TRBJ2-3, with TRBD2 identical over 9 bases. Germline CDR1 and CDR2: SEHNR and FQNEAQ (reference sequence). The CDR3 is 14 residues long. V lost 5 bases to trimming and J lost 3 bases; unmatched junction nucleotides: 3. This chain's CDR3 is CASSAGGHTDTQYF. CDR3 DNA: TGTGCCAGCAGCGCGGGGGGGCATACAGATACGCAGTATTTT. Looking up the rest from reference TRBV7-9 and TRBJ2-3 gives the full variable domain: DTGVSQNPRHKITKRGQNVTFRCDPISEHNRLYWYRQTLGQGPEFLTYFQNEAQLEKSRLLSDRFSAERPKGSFSTLEIQRTEQGDSAMYLCASSAGGHTDTQYFGPGTRLTVL.

The rearrangement uses TRBV27 and TRBJ2-4, with 12 bases aligning to TRBD2. Germline V gene lookup returns CDR1 MNHEY and CDR2 SMNVEV (reference sequence). This CDR3 is 18 amino acids long. V lost 5 bases and J lost 0; bases outside the gene matches: 8. The CDR3 reads CASSKLAGGIIAKNIQYF. CDR3 nucleotides: TGTGCCAGCAGTAAACTAGCGGGGGGCATAATAGCCAAAAACATTCAGTACTTC.

CDR3 DNA: TGTGCCAGCAGCTTGTGGGGGGAACCAGCTTTCTTT. It specifies CASSLWGEPAFF. V is TRBV7-9 and J is TRBJ1-1, with a tentative D call TRBD1 (5 bases). V dropped 3 bases and J dropped 10 bases, with 12 bases sitting between them. The CDR3 sequence is 12 residues long. CDR1 SEHNR and CDR2 FQNEAQ come from the germline V gene (reference sequence).

The CDR3 sequence: CASSLSGQGANYGYTF. The CDR3 nucleotides are TGCGCCAGCAGCTTGTCGGGACAGGGGGCCAACTATGGCTACACCTTC. The chain combines TRBV5-1 with TRBJ1-2, with TRBD1 matching 12 bases. The CDR3 is 16 amino acids. The V gene's germline CDR1 is SGHRS and CDR2 YFSETQ. V shed 1 base, J shed 2 bases, and the junction held 3 bases outside the gene matches.

This clonotype has a handful of counts. The chain uses TRBV2 and TRBJ1-4; 8 positions match TRBD1. V shed 3 bases and J 7 bases; nucleotides not matched to a gene: 7. The CDR3 covers 15 residues. The germline V gene has CDR1 SNHLY and CDR2 FYNNEI. Here the CDR3 reads CASSDRGQVSEKLFF. The CDR3 DNA is TGTGCCAGCAGTGACAGGGGGCAAGTCAGTGAAAAACTGTTTTTT.

Concerning this clonotype itself: Compared with germline, one end of the junction differs, possibly owing to a read error. This chain links TRBV2 with TRBJ2-3; D could derive from TRBD1 or TRBD2 (5 bases each). This CDR3 comprises 15 residues. The germline gives CDR1 SNHLY, CDR2 FYNNEI. In DNA, the CDR3 is TGTGACAGCAGGTTGTGGGACCACTCCACAGATACGCAGTATTTT. Translating gives CDSRLWDHSTDTQYF. Full variable domain (remainder filled in from reference TRBV2 and TRBJ2-3): EPEVTQTPSHQVTQMGQEVILRCVPISNHLYFYWYRQILGQKVEFLVSFYNNEISEKSEIFDDQFSVERPDGSNFTLKIRSTKLEDSAMYFCDSRLWDHSTDTQYFGPGTRLTVL.

The J gene is TRBJ2-3, the V gene TRBV20-1, with D hard to call. Trimming removed 6 bases from V and 0 bases from J, with 13 bases in between. The CDR3 is made up of 14 amino acids. Looked up from germline, CDR1 is DFQATT and CDR2 is SNEGSKA (reference sequence). This CDR3 reads CSARISDSTDTQYF. In DNA form, the CDR3 reads TGCAGTGCCCGCATCTCGGACAGCACAGATACGCAGTATTTT.

This clonotype was seen a handful of times. V is TRBV7-2 and J is TRBJ2-1; D remains unclear. CDR3 length: 11 residues. Trimming removed 3 bases from V and 7 bases from J, with 4 bases in between. Germline lookup yields CDR1 SGHTA and CDR2 FQGNSA. The CDR3 DNA is TGTGCCAGCAGCTTGGAGAATGAGCAGTTCTTC. Translating it yields CASSLENEQFF.

The chain is built from TRBV2 and TRBJ2-7, with D possibly called TRBD1 or TRBD2 (5 bases each). Trimming pared 2 bases from V and 4 bases from J, leaving 9 bases between. This CDR3 spans 13 amino acids. The germline V gene has CDR1 SNHLY and CDR2 FYNNEI. The CDR3 spells CASSEKGPYEQYF. The CDR3 DNA reads as TGTGCCAGCAGTGAAAAGGGACCTTACGAGCAGTACTTC.

The rearrangement links TRBV3-1 to TRBJ1-1, with unresolved D. CDR3 size: 14 residues. The germline V gene encodes CDR1 LGHDT and CDR2 YNNKEL (reference sequence). Trimming cost V 3 bases and J 4 bases, with 12 bases left between them. In nucleotides, the CDR3 is TGTGCCAGCAGCCACGATAGGGCGGGCACTGAAGCTTTCTTT. This encodes CASSHDRAGTEAFF.

The chain employs TRBV4-3 and TRBJ1-3; 8 bases map to TRBD1. Unmatched junction bases numbered 4, after V lost 0 bases and J lost 0 bases. Germline V CDR1 and CDR2: LGHNA, YSLEER. CDR3 length: 17 amino acids. The CDR3 DNA reads TGCGCCAGCAGCCAAGATCTCGGACAGGGCTCTGGAAACACCATATATTTT. This codes for CASSQDLGQGSGNTIYF.

The rearrangement links TRBV10-3 to TRBJ2-1; 8 bases map to TRBD1. CDR3 length: 13 amino acids. J gave up 8 bases and V 7 bases, and 7 bases lay outside the gene matches. Germline V CDR1 and CDR2: ENHRY, SYGVKD. The CDR3 DNA follows: TGTGCCATCACGGAGACAGGGGATCATGAGCAGTTCTTC. Protein: CAITETGDHEQFF.